Following are 9 T cell receptor beta chains from one sample sequenced in a study of cytotoxic CD8 clonotypes in ibrutinib-treated CLL. Generated by immunoSEQ multiplex PCR, the TCRdb table keeps only in-frame clones and is missing some. The data contain 35,000 to 45,000 clones, about 72% of them seen just once; the ten biggest clones take up roughly 13%. The sample here was PBMCs, taken after 12 months of ibrutinib treatment. The receptor source for this set is a human donor with chronic lymphocytic leukemia.

The chain links TRBV11-2 to TRBJ2-3; 11 positions agree with TRBD1. The germline V gene encodes CDR1 SGHAT and CDR2 FQNNGV. The CDR3 contains 16 residues. J gave up 3 bases and V 1 base, and 3 bases lay outside the gene matches. The CDR3 region has the DNA TGTGCCAGCAGCTTAGGTGGACAGGGGGCAACAGATACGCAGTATTTT. It encodes CASSLGGQGATDTQYF. Variable domain in full (rest from reference TRBV11-2 and TRBJ2-3): EAGVAQSPRYKIIEKRQSVAFWCNPISGHATLYWYQQILGQGPKLLIQFQNNGVVDDSQLPKDRFSAERLKGVDSTLKIQPAKLEDSAVYLCASSLGGQGATDTQYFGPGTRLTVL.

The chain recombines TRBV18 with TRBJ1-1; the match to TRBD1 covers 9 bases. Germline loops: CDR1 KGHSH, CDR2 LQKENI. This CDR3 comprises 16 residues. Germline trimming cut 3 bases from V and 0 bases from J; bases unmatched to any gene: 5. The CDR3 nucleotides are TGTGCCAGCTCACCCCTTGGACAGGGGATGAACACTGAAGCTTTCTTT. It yields the protein CASSPLGQGMNTEAFF.

The chain uses TRBV18 and TRBJ2-7, with D maybe TRBD1 (6 bases). The CDR3 covers 16 residues. V lost 3 bases to trimming and J lost 0 bases, with 15 bases between them. Looked up from germline, CDR1 is KGHSH and CDR2 is LQKENI. Here the CDR3 reads CASSPRDRSASYEQYF. CDR3 in DNA: TGTGCCAGCTCACCTCGCGACAGGTCCGCCTCCTACGAGCAGTACTTC.

The rearrangement uses TRBV19 and TRBJ1-2, with a possible D match to TRBD1 (5 bases). CDR3 size: 13 residues. The germline V and J ends were trimmed by 8 bases and 5 bases, with 15 bases remaining between them. Germline values: CDR1 LNHDA, CDR2 SQIVND (reference sequence). In DNA, the CDR3 is TGTGCCAGTGCCCCGGGGGTGGGATATGGCTACACCTTC. The encoded protein is CASAPGVGYGYTF.

This chain uses TRBV4-3 with TRBJ1-1, with 7 bases fitting TRBD1. The CDR3 has 14 amino acids. The germline V gene has CDR1 LGHNA and CDR2 YSLEER. Germline trimming cut 3 bases from V and 5 bases from J; bases unmatched to any gene: 6. CDR3 bases: TGCGCCAGCAGCCACAGTCAGGGGGTAACTGAAGCTTTCTTT. Residues: CASSHSQGVTEAFF.

The rearrangement joins TRBV5-1 to TRBJ2-5; no firm D call. Germline V CDR1 and CDR2: SGHRS, YFSETQ. V shed 0 bases and J shed 0 bases, with 6 bases lying between them. The CDR3 loop spans 14 amino acids. CDR3 loop: CASSLGYNQETQYF. For the CDR3, the DNA is TGCGCCAGCAGCTTGGGTTACAACCAAGAGACCCAGTACTTC. The whole variable domain, filled in from reference TRBV5-1 and TRBJ2-5, reads KAGVTQTPRYLIKTRGQQVTLSCSPISGHRSVSWYQQTPGQGLQFLFEYFSETQRNKGNFPGRFSGRQFSNSRSEMNVSTLELGDSALYLCASSLGYNQETQYFGPGTRLLVL.

This clone has a handful of counts. V is TRBV27 and J is TRBJ2-5; D is uncertain. The CDR3 consists of 13 residues. Germline lookup yields CDR1 MNHEY and CDR2 SMNVEV (reference sequence). Between the trimmed V and J ends, which lost 2 bases and 0 bases, there was a span of 4 bases. The CDR3 region is CASSLTYQETQYF. The CDR3 nucleotides are TGTGCCAGCAGTTTAACATACCAAGAGACCCAGTACTTC.

This chain uses TRBV19 with TRBJ2-7, with D maybe TRBD1 (6 bases). The germline V and J ends were trimmed by 5 bases and 3 bases, with 11 bases remaining between them. Germline V CDR1 and CDR2: LNHDA, SQIVND (reference sequence). This CDR3 is built from 13 residues. The CDR3 is CASSFRDNYEQYF. DNA of the CDR3: TGTGCCAGTAGTTTCCGGGACAACTACGAGCAGTACTTC.

The chain uses TRBV7-2 and TRBJ2-2; the match to TRBD2 covers 9 bases. Trimming at V came to 5 bases and at J to 5 bases, leaving 12 bases not matched to a gene. This CDR3 has 17 amino acids. CDR1 and CDR2 from the germline V gene are SGHTA and FQGNSA. Here the CDR3 reads CASSGSGGRAKTGELFF. The CDR3, as DNA: TGTGCCAGCAGCGGTTCGGGCGGGAGGGCAAAGACCGGGGAGCTGTTTTTT.